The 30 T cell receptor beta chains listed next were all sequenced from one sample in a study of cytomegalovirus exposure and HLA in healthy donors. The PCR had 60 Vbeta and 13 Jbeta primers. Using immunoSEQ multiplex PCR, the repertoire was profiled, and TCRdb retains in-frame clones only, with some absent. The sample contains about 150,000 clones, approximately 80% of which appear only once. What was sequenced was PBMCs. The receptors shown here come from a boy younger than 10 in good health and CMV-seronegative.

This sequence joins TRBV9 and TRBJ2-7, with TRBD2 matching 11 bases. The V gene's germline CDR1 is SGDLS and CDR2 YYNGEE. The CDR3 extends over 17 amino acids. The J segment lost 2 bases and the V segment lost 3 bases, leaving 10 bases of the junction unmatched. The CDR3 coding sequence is TGTGCCAGCAGCGCACAAGGACTAGCGGGTCCACCCTACGAGCAGTACTTC. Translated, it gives CASSAQGLAGPPYEQYF. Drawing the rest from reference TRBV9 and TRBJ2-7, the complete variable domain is DSGVTQTPKHLITATGQRVTLRCSPRSGDLSVYWYQQSLDQGLQFLIQYYNGEERAKGNILERFSAQQFPDLHSELNLSSLELGDSALYFCASSAQGLAGPPYEQYFGPGTRLTVT.

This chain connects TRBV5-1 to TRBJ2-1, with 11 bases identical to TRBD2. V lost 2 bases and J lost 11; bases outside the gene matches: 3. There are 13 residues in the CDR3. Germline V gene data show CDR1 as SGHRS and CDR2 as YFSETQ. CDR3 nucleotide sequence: TGCGCCAGCAGCTTAGAGACTAGCGGGAAGCAGTTCTTC. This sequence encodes CASSLETSGKQFF.

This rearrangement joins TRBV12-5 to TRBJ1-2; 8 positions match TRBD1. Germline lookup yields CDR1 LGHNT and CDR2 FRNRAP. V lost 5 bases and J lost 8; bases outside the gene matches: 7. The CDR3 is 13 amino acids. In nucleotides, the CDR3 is TGTGCTAGTGGTCCCCAGGGGGCTCAGGGCTACACCTTC. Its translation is CASGPQGAQGYTF. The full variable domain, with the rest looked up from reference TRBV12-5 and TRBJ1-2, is DARVTQTPRHKVTEMGQEVTMRCQPILGHNTVFWYRQTMMQGLELLAYFRNRAPLDDSGMPKDRFSAEMPDATLATLKIQPSEPRDSAVYFCASGPQGAQGYTFGSGTRLTVV.

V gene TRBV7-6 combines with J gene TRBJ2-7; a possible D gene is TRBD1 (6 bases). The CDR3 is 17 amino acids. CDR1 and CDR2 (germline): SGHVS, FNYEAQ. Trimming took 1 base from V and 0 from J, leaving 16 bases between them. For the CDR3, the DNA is TGTGCCAGCAGCTTAGGGGTTTCGGAACAGGGCTCCTACGAGCAGTACTTC. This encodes CASSLGVSEQGSYEQYF.

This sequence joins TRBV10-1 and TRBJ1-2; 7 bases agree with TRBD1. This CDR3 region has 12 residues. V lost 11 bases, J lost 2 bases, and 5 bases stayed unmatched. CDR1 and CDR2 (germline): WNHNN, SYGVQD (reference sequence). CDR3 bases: TGCGCCCGCCGGGACAGCAACTATGGCTACACCTTC. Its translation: CARRDSNYGYTF.

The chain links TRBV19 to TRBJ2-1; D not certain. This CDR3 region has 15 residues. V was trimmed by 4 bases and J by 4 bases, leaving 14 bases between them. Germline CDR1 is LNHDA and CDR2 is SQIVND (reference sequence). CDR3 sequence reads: CASSRAGWQYNEQFF. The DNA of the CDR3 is TGTGCCAGTAGTAGGGCCGGCTGGCAATACAATGAGCAGTTCTTC.

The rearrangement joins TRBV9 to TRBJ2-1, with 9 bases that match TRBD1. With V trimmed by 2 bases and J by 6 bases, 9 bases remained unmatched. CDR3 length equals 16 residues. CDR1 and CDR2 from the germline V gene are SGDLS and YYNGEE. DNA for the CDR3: TGTGCCAGCAGCGTGAGCGAGACAGGGGGGAGCAATGAGCAGTTCTTC. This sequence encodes CASSVSETGGSNEQFF.

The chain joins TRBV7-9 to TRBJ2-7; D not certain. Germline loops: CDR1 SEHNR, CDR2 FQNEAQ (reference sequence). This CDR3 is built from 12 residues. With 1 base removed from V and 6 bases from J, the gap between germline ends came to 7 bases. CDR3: CASSLGALEQYF. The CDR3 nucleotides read TGTGCCAGCAGCTTAGGCGCCCTCGAGCAGTACTTC.

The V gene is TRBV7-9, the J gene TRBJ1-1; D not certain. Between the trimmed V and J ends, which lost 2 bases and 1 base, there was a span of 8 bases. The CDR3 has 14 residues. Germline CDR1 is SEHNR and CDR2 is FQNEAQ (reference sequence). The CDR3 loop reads CASSLYRGNTEAFF. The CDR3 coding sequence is TGTGCCAGCAGCTTATATCGGGGGAACACTGAAGCTTTCTTT. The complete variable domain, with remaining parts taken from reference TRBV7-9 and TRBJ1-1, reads DTGVSQNPRHKITKRGQNVTFRCDPISEHNRLYWYRQTLGQGPEFLTYFQNEAQLEKSRLLSDRFSAERPKGSFSTLEIQRTEQGDSAMYLCASSLYRGNTEAFFGQGTRLTVV.

In DNA form, the CDR3 reads TGCGCCAGCAGCAAATCCACCCGGGGGGGCGGGGACGTCTACGAGCAGTACTTC. Translated: CASSKSTRGGGDVYEQYF. The rearrangement links TRBV5-1 to TRBJ2-7; 8 positions agree with TRBD2. The length of the CDR3 is 18 residues. Germline trimming cut 4 bases from V and 3 bases from J; bases unmatched to any gene: 18. The germline V gene has CDR1 SGHRS and CDR2 YFSETQ.

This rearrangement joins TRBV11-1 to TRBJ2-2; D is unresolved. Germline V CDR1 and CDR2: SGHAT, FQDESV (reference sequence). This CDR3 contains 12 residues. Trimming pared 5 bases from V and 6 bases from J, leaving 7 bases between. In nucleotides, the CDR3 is TGTGCCAGCAGCCGTTCCCCCGGGGAGCTGTTTTTT. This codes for CASSRSPGELFF.

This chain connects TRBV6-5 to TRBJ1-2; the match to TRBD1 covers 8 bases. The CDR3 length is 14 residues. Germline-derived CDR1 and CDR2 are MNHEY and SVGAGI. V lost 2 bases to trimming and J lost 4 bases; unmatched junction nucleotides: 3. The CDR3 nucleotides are TGTGCCAGCAGTTACGCCCAGGGGGCCTATGGCTACACCTTC. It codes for CASSYAQGAYGYTF.

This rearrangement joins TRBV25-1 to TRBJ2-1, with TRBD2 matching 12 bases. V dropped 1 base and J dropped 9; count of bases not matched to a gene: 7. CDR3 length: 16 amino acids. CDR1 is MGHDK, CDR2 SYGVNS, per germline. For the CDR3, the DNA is TGTGCCAGCAGTGAATCTGGGACTAGCGGGCAAGGTGAGCAGTTCTTC. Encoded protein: CASSESGTSGQGEQFF.

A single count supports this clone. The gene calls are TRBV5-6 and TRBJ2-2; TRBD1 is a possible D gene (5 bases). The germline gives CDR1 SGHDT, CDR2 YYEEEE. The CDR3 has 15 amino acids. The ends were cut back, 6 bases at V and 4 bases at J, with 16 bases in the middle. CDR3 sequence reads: CASNNPLQGTGELFF. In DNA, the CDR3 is TGTGCCAGCAACAACCCCCTCCAGGGCACCGGGGAGCTGTTTTTT.

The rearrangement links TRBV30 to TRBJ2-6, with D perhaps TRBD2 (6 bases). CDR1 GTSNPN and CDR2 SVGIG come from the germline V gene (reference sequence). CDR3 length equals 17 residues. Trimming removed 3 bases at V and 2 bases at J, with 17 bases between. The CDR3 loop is CAWRGLRGRTGANVLTF. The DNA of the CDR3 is TGTGCCTGGAGGGGGCTGCGGGGACGGACTGGGGCCAACGTCCTGACTTTC.

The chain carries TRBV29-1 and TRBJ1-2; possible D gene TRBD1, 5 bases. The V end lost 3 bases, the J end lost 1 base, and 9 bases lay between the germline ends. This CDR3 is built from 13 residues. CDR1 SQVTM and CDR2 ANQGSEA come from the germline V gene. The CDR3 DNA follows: TGCAGCGTTGAGAGGACACGTAACTATGGCTACACCTTC. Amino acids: CSVERTRNYGYTF.

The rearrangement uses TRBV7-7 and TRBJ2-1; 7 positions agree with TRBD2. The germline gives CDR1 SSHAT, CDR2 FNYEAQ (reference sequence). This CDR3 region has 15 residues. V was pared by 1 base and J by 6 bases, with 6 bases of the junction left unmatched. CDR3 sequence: CASSLGSSGINEQFF. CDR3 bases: TGTGCCAGCAGCTTAGGGTCTAGCGGTATCAATGAGCAGTTCTTC.

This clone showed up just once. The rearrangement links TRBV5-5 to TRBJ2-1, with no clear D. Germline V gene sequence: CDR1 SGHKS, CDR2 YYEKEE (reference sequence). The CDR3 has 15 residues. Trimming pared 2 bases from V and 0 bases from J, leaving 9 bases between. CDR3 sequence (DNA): TGTGCCAGCAGCTTAGAGGCTAGCTCCTACAATGAGCAGTTCTTC. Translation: CASSLEASSYNEQFF. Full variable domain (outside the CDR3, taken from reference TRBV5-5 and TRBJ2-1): DAGVTQSPTHLIKTRGQQVTLRCSPISGHKSVSWYQQVLGQGPQFIFQYYEKEERGRGNFPDRFSARQFPNYSSELNVNALLLGDSALYLCASSLEASSYNEQFFGPGTRLTVL.

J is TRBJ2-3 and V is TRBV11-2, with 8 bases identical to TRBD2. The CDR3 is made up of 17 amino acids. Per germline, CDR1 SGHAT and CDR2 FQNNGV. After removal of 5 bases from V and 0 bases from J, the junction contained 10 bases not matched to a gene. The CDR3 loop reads CASSLTGGGLSTDTQYF. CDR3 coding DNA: TGTGCCAGCAGCCTAACGGGCGGGGGGCTAAGCACAGATACGCAGTATTTT.

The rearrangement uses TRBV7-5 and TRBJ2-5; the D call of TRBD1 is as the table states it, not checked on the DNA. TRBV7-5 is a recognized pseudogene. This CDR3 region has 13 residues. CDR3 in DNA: TGTGCCAGAAGCTTATTTAGGGGGGAGACCCAGTACTTC. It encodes CARSLFRGETQYF.

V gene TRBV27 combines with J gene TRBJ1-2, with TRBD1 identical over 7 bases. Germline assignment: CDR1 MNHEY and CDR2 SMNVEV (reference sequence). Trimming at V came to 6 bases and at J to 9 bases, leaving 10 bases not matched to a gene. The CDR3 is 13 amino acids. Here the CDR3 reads CASRLGQSLSYTF. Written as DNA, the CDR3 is TGTGCCAGCAGATTGGGACAGTCTTTAAGCTACACCTTC.

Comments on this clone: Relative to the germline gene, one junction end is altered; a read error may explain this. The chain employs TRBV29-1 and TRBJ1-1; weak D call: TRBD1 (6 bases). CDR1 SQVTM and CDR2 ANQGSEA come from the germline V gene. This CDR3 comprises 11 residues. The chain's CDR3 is CSVVRDTEAFF. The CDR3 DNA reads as TGCAGCGTTGTGAGGGACACCGAAGCTTTCTTT.

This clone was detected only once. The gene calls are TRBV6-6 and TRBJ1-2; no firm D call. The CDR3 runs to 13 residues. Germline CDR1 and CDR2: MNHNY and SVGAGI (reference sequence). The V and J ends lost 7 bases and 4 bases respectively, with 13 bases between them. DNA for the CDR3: TGTGCCAGCATCCCCGTCAGGTCCTATGGCTACACCTTC. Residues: CASIPVRSYGYTF.

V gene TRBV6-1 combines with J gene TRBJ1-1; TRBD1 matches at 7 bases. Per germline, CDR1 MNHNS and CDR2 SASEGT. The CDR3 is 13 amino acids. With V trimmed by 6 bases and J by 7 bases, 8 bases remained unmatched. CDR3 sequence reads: CASSARGPDEAFF. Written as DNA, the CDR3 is TGTGCCAGCAGCGCAAGGGGGCCTGATGAAGCTTTCTTT.

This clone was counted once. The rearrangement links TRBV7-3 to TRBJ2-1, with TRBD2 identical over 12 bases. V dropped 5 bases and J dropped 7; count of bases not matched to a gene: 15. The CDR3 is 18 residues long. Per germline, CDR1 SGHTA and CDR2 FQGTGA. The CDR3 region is CASSELTLTSGSYNEQFF. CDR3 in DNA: TGTGCCAGCAGCGAACTAACTTTGACTAGCGGGAGCTATAATGAGCAGTTCTTC.

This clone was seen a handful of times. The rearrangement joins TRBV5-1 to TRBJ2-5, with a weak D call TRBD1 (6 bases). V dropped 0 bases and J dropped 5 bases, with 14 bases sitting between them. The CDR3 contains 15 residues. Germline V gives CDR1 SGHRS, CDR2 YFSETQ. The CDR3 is CASSLAPNRAETQYF. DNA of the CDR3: TGCGCCAGCAGCTTGGCCCCCAACAGGGCTGAGACCCAGTACTTC.

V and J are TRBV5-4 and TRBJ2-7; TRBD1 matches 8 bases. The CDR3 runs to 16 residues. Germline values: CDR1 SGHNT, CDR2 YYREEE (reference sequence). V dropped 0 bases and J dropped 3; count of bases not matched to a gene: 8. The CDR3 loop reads CASSLGRTGIIYEQYF. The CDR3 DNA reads TGTGCCAGCAGCTTGGGTCGGACAGGGATAATCTACGAGCAGTACTTC.

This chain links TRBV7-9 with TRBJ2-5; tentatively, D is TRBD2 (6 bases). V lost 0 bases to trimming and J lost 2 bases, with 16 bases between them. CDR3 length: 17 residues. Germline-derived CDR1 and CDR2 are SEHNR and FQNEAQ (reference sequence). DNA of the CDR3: TGTGCCAGCAGCTTAGCCCCTTGGGATAGCGGACAAGAGACCCAGTACTTC. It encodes CASSLAPWDSGQETQYF. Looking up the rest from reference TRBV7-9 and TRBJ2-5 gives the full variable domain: DTGVSQNPRHKITKRGQNVTFRCDPISEHNRLYWYRQTLGQGPEFLTYFQNEAQLEKSRLLSDRFSAERPKGSFSTLEIQRTEQGDSAMYLCASSLAPWDSGQETQYFGPGTRLLVL.

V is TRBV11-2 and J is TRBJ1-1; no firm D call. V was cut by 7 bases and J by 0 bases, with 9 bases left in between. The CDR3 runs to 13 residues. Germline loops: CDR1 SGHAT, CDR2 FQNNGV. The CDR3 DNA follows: TGTGCCAGCAACATGATAATGAACACTGAAGCTTTCTTT. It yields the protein CASNMIMNTEAFF.

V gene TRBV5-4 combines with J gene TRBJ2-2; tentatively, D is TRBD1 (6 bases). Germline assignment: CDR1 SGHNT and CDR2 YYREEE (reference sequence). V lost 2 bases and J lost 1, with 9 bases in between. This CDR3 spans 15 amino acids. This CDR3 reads CASSFDRKNTGELFF. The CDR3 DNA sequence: TGTGCCAGCAGCTTCGACAGGAAGAACACCGGGGAGCTGTTTTTT.